This T cell receptor (beta chain) was observed in a study of T cell responses to AZD1222 COVID-19 vaccine. The study, taken as a whole, reports: Unmutated variant regions reportedly attract nearly half of all spike-specific TCRs. Sampling that yielded the repertoires occurred only after the peak T cell response.

With regard to this clone: Its antigen is currently unknown.

Sequencing used immunoSEQ multiplex PCR; TCRdb keeps in-frame clones, though not all of them. The sample holds 100,000 to 150,000 clones, 89% seen once. With 4 bases clipped from V and 8 bases from J, the junction kept 5 bases outside the gene matches. The CDR3 length is 13 residues. Per germline, CDR1 GTSNPN and CDR2 SVGIG (reference sequence). J is TRBJ1-2 and V is TRBV30; 12 bases are a match to TRBD1. The starting material was peripheral blood, obtained on day 0 of AZD1222 vaccination. This clonotype was obtained from an adult in good health. CDR3 loop: CAWTTGTGGGYTF. Written as DNA, the CDR3 is TGTGCCTGGACCACCGGGACAGGGGGCGGCTACACCTTC.